The 18 T cell receptor beta chains reported below all come from one sample, sequenced in a study of blood T cells in healthy people across ages (dated by TCRdb to between 2014 and 2017). Receptor amplification or capture employed 5' RACE. Sequencing used an Illumina HiSeq 2500. A second 7 to 11 cycle PCR used a sample-barcoded 5' primer and a J-beta primer mix. TCRdb reran the public reads through fastp at Q25 and MiXCR, keeping productive beta chains. Each record represents a unique CDR3 protein, reported with the most common genes and DNA among its rows. This sample is represented by around 1.5 million distinct CDR3 sequences; roughly 64% of them were singletons. Jointly, the top ten make up roughly 6.3% of the sample. Sample: blood. The source is a man younger than 30 in good health.

The gene calls are TRBV4-3 and TRBJ2-4, with 8 bases fitting TRBD1. The assigned J gene may be wrong: the sequence end matches TRBJ2-7 better. Per the germline V gene, CDR1 is LGHNA and CDR2 is YSLEER. The CDR3 has 15 residues. The CDR3 region has the DNA TGCGCCAGCAGCCAGAGGTGGACAGGGAACTACGAGCAGTACTTC. It encodes CASSQRWTGNYEQYF.

This sequence joins TRBV10-3 and TRBJ2-3; D gene ambiguous. The V end was cut by 3 bases, the J end by 7 bases, with 23 bases between. This CDR3 region has 17 residues. Germline V gene data show CDR1 as ENHRY and CDR2 as SYGVKD. The chain's CDR3 is CAISDTAAPLLSNTQYF. The CDR3 region has the DNA TGTGCCATCAGTGATACTGCTGCACCTCTCCTTTCAAATACGCAGTATTTT.

V gene TRBV5-1 combines with J gene TRBJ2-4, with 8 positions matching TRBD1. The junction had 5 bases not matched to a gene; V was cut back by 1 base and J by 2 bases. Germline V CDR1 and CDR2: SGHRS, YFSETQ. The CDR3 is made up of 16 amino acids. CDR3 nucleotide sequence: TGCGCCAGCAGCTTGTCTCCAGGGGGCTCCAAAAACATTCAGTACTTC. This encodes CASSLSPGGSKNIQYF.

This rearrangement joins TRBV12-3 or TRBV12-4 to TRBJ2-4; D may be TRBD1 (6 bases). With 6 bases removed from V and 6 bases from J, the gap between germline ends came to 15 bases. The CDR3 covers 14 residues. CDR3 nucleotides: TGTGCCAGCAGGCCCCTTGGACAGCCAAACATTCAGTACTTC. Amino acid sequence: CASRPLGQPNIQYF.

Many counts were recorded for this clonotype. The chain recombines TRBV12-3 or TRBV12-4 with TRBJ2-1, with 11 positions matching TRBD2. V lost 3 bases, J lost 2 bases, and 3 bases stayed unmatched. The CDR3 contains 16 residues. CDR3: CASSFTSGSAYNEQFF. CDR3 coding DNA: TGTGCCAGCAGTTTTACTAGCGGGAGTGCCTACAATGAGCAGTTCTTC.

The rearrangement uses TRBV6-5 and TRBJ1-2; D not resolved. This CDR3 is 16 amino acids long. Per the germline V gene, CDR1 is MNHEY and CDR2 is SVGAGI. Trimming took 3 bases from V and 0 from J, leaving 14 bases between them. The CDR3 nucleotides are TGTGCCAGCAGTTATTTAGGCAGGCCTACTAACTATGGCTACACCTTC. It yields the protein CASSYLGRPTNYGYTF.

This clonotype appeared a single time. The gene calls are TRBV6-5 and TRBJ1-2, with no clear D. The CDR3 sequence is 15 residues long. Germline CDR1 MNHEY, CDR2 SVGAGI. V lost 5 bases and J 3 bases, leaving 16 bases between the germline ends. As DNA, the CDR3 is TGTGCCAGCAGTATGGGCCCGACCCAGGACTATGGCTACACCTTC. Protein: CASSMGPTQDYGYTF.

The chain couples TRBV5-5 to TRBJ2-7, with D possibly matching TRBD1 (6 bases). The germline V gene encodes CDR1 SGHKS and CDR2 YYEKEE (reference sequence). The CDR3 length is 15 residues. V was shortened by 4 bases and J by 3 bases, with 17 bases between the two germline ends. The CDR3 bases are TGTGCCAGCAGCCCTCGAAATAACAGGGACTACGAGCAGTACTTC. Translated: CASSPRNNRDYEQYF.

This rearrangement joins TRBV21-1 to TRBJ2-3; the DNA was not compared with TRBD2, the D call given in the table. TRBV21-1 is a documented pseudogene. The CDR3 consists of 16 residues. DNA of the CDR3: TGTGCCAGCAGCGGCCACAGGGCCCGCTTCACAGATACGCAGTATTTT. The encoded protein is CASSGHRARFTDTQYF.

This clonotype was seen a handful of times. The chain recombines TRBV28 with TRBJ2-5, with D hard to call. The CDR3 extends over 13 amino acids. Germline lookup yields CDR1 MDHEN and CDR2 SYDVKM. V was cut by 5 bases and J by 11 bases, with 18 bases left in between. CDR3 amino acids: CASSGVEGYEQYF. The DNA for the CDR3 is TGTGCCAGCAGTGGGGTGGAAGGTTATGAGCAGTACTTC.

This clonotype was recorded a few times. This CDR3 is CSVEDVGIGNGYTF. CDR3 in DNA: TGCAGCGTTGAAGATGTTGGGATCGGGAATGGCTACACCTTC. The chain uses TRBV29-1 and TRBJ1-2, with no clear D. The V gene's germline CDR1 is SQVTM and CDR2 ANQGSEA. The CDR3 has 14 amino acids. V gave up 0 bases and J gave up 6 bases, with 14 bases separating them.

The V and J genes are TRBV7-2 and TRBJ1-5, with TRBD1 as a possible D gene (6 bases). Trimming cost V 2 bases and J 0 bases, with 17 bases left between them. The CDR3 is 18 residues long. Germline assignment: CDR1 SGHTA and CDR2 FQGNSA. The CDR3 is CASSLIAGAPFSNQPQHF. The DNA of the CDR3 is TGTGCCAGCAGCTTAATAGCGGGGGCCCCTTTTAGCAATCAGCCCCAGCATTTT.

The chain carries TRBV12-3 or TRBV12-4 and TRBJ2-5, with 8 bases that match TRBD2. With V trimmed by 6 bases and J by 0 bases, 6 bases remained unmatched. The CDR3 has 15 residues. CDR3 region: CASSLAGWYQETQYF. The DNA of the CDR3 is TGTGCCAGCAGCCTAGCGGGTTGGTACCAAGAGACCCAGTACTTC.

The rearrangement links TRBV10-3 to TRBJ2-7; TRBD1 aligns across 8 bases. With the DNA end fitting TRBJ2-5 better, the J assignment may be wrong. CDR1 and CDR2 from the germline V gene are ENHRY and SYGVKD. The CDR3 covers 13 residues. The CDR3 sequence: CAISKTGEGTQYF. The CDR3 bases are TGTGCCATCAGTAAGACAGGGGAAGGGACCCAGTACTTC.

The rearrangement uses TRBV20-1 and TRBJ1-2, with TRBD1 matching 7 bases. Germline loops: CDR1 DFQATT, CDR2 SNEGSKA (reference sequence). The CDR3 covers 13 residues. With 3 bases clipped from V and 6 bases from J, the junction kept 7 bases outside the gene matches. This chain's CDR3 is CSASSGQLDGYTF. In DNA form, the CDR3 reads TGCAGTGCTAGCTCGGGACAGCTCGATGGCTACACCTTC.

This chain links TRBV6-1 with TRBJ2-6; 10 nucleotides line up with TRBD2. Trimming at V came to 10 bases and at J to 0 bases, leaving 12 bases not matched to a gene. Germline CDR1 MNHNS, CDR2 SASEGT. This CDR3 is 18 amino acids long. The CDR3 is CATTFLAGDRSGANVLTF. As DNA, the CDR3 is TGTGCCACGACCTTCCTAGCGGGGGACCGCTCTGGGGCCAACGTCCTGACTTTC.

This sequence joins TRBV28 and TRBJ2-7; 7 positions agree with TRBD2. The J call is doubtful: the DNA matches TRBJ2-5 better. The CDR3 extends over 15 amino acids. In germline, CDR1 is MDHEN, CDR2 SYDVKM. CDR3 bases: TGTGCCAGCAGTCTTCCGAGGCGGGGGAAAGAGACCCAGTACTTC. It specifies CASSLPRRGKETQYF.

The J gene is TRBJ2-7, the V gene TRBV3-1, with TRBD2 identical over 9 bases. The J call may be mistaken, given a closer DNA end match to TRBJ2-5. The CDR3 spans 16 residues. The germline V gene has CDR1 LGHDT and CDR2 YNNKEL (reference sequence). Here the CDR3 reads CASSKGSGGRQETQYF. The DNA for the CDR3 is TGTGCCAGCAGTAAGGGTAGCGGGGGACGCCAAGAGACCCAGTACTTC.